These 6 T cell receptor beta chains were all obtained from the same sample, sequenced in a study of post-analysis software for immune sequencing data. Findings of the study overall: In patients, TRBV5-6, TRBV5-1 and TRBV20-1 belonged to five TRBV segments found more frequently than in controls.

No antigens are known for them. The TCR beta cDNA libraries carried unique molecular identifiers. MiXCR, applied by TCRdb to the PCR reads, yields one record per CDR3 protein. The repertoire holds approximately 730,000 distinct CDR3 sequences, with about 43% as singletons. The source material was blood. These receptors all stem from a girl between 5 and 17 years old with multiple sclerosis.

This clonotype was recorded only once. The junction and the germline gene differ at one end; a read error may be behind it. This chain connects TRBV7-8 to TRBJ2-1, with D uncertain. Germline V gives CDR1 SGHVS, CDR2 FQNEAQ. The CDR3 spans 12 residues. The CDR3 region has the DNA TGTGCCGGCAGCTCTGCCTGGAATGAGCAGTTCTTC. Its translation: CAGSSAWNEQFF.

CDR3 coding DNA: TGCAGCGCCGACAGCGGGAGGGCGGCAGATACGCAGTATTTT. Its protein product is CSADSGRAADTQYF. V usage is TRBV29-1 and J usage is TRBJ2-3; 10 positions match TRBD2. The CDR3 is 14 amino acids. V was clipped by 7 bases and J by 4 bases; unmatched bases: 8. Germline CDR1 reads SQVTM; CDR2 reads ANQGSEA.

The V call is TRBV29-1, the J call TRBJ2-5; maybe TRBD2 (6 bases). CDR1 is SQVTM and CDR2 is ANQGSEA in the germline V gene. The CDR3 length is 13 residues. V was clipped by 0 bases and J by 11 bases, with 16 bases between them. The CDR3 coding sequence is TGCAGCGTTGAAGATACGGGAGTACGTTTGCAGTACTTC. Amino acids: CSVEDTGVRLQYF.

This clonotype was counted at least ten times. The junction departs from germline at one end; a sequencing error may be responsible. This chain joins TRBV5-1 and TRBJ2-7, with D possibly called TRBD1 or TRBD2 (6 bases each). Per germline, CDR1 SGHRS and CDR2 YFSETQ. CDR3 size: 13 residues. In DNA form, the CDR3 reads TGTGCCAGCAGCTTGGGGGGCCCCTACGAGCAGTACTTC. Amino acid sequence: CASSLGGPYEQYF.

The chain carries TRBV5-1 and TRBJ2-1, with D maybe TRBD2 (6 bases). The CDR3 has 15 residues. CDR1 and CDR2 from the germline V gene are SGHRS and YFSETQ. Trimming pared 8 bases from V and 5 bases from J, leaving 20 bases between. CDR3 residues: CASTQGTGSHNEQFF. The CDR3 region has the DNA TGCGCCAGTACACAAGGGACCGGGAGTCACAATGAGCAGTTCTTC.

The chain carries TRBV20-1 and TRBJ2-7; the D gene is possibly TRBD2 (6 bases). CDR1 is DFQATT, CDR2 SNEGSKA, per germline (reference sequence). The V end was cut by 3 bases, the J end by 1 base, with 19 bases between. CDR3 length: 16 residues. The CDR3, as DNA: TGCAGTGCTAGCTCCCTTCAATTGCGGGGTTCCTACGAGCAGTACTTC. Its translation is CSASSLQLRGSYEQYF.